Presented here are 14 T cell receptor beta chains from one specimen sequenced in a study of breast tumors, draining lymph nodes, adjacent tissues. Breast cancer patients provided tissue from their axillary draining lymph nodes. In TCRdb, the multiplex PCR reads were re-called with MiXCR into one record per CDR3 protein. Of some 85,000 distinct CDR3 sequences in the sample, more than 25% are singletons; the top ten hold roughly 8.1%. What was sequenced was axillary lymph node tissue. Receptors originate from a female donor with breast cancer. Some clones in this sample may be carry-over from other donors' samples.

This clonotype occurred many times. CDR3 in amino acids: CASSQDHQSSYNSPLHF. Written as DNA, the CDR3 is TGCGCCAGCAGCCAAGATCATCAGAGCTCCTATAATTCACCCCTCCACTTT. The chain links TRBV4-3 to TRBJ1-6; no firm D call. Germline lookup yields CDR1 LGHNA and CDR2 YSLEER. Trimming removed 0 bases from V and 0 bases from J, with 9 bases in between. This CDR3 is built from 17 residues.

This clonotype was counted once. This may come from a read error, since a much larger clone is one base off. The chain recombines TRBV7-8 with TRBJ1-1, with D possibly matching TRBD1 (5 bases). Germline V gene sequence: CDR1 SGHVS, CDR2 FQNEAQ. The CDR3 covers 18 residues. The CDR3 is CASSLGESGHRMNPEAFF. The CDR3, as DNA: TGTGCCAGCAGCTTAGGGGAATCCGGACATCGCATGAACCCTGAAGCTTTCTTT.

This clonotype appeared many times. CDR3 sequence (DNA): TGTGCCAGCAGTGTGGGACAGGCTAATGAAAAACTGTTTTTT. This sequence encodes CASSVGQANEKLFF. The chain recombines TRBV25-1 with TRBJ1-4; 8 bases map to TRBD1. CDR3 length equals 14 residues. V shed 4 bases, J shed 3 bases, and the junction held 1 base outside the gene matches. Germline V gives CDR1 MGHDK, CDR2 SYGVNS.

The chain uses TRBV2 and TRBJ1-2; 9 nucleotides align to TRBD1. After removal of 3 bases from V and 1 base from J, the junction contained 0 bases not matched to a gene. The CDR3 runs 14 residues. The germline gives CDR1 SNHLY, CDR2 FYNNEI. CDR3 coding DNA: TGTGCCAGCAGTGAGGGACAGGGTAACTATGGCTACACCTTC. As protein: CASSEGQGNYGYTF.

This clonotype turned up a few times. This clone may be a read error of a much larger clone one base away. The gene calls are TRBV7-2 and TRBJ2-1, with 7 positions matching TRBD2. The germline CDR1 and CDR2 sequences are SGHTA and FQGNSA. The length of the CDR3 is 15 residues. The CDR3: CASSLPAGVHNEQLF. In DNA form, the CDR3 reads TGTGCCAGCAGCTTACCGGCGGGAGTCCACAATGAGCAGCTCTTC. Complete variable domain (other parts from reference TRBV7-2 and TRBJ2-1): GAGVSQSPSNKVTEKGKDVELRCDPISGHTALYWYRQSLGQGLEFLIYFQGNSAPDKSGLPSDRFSAERTGGSVSTLTIQRTQQEDSAVYLCASSLPAGVHNEQLFGPGTRLTVL.

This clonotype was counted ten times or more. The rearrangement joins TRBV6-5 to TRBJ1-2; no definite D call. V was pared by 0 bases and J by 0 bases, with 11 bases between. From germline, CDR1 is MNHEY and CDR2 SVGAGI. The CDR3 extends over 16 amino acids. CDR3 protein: CASSYSSQAANYGYTF. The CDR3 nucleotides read TGTGCCAGCAGTTACTCGAGTCAGGCAGCTAACTATGGCTACACCTTC.

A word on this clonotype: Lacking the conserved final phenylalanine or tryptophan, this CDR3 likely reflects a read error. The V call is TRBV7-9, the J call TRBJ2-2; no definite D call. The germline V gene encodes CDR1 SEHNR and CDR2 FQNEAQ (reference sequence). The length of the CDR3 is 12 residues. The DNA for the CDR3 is TGTACCAGCGTGGGGAACACCGGGGAGCTGTTTGTT. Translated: CTSVGNTGELFV.

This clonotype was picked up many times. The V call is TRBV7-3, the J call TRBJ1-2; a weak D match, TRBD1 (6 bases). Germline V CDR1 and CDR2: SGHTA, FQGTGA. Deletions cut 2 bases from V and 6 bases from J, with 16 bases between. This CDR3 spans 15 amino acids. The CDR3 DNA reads TGTGCCAGCAGCTTATCGCCTTCGACAGGAGATGGCTACACCTTC. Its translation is CASSLSPSTGDGYTF.

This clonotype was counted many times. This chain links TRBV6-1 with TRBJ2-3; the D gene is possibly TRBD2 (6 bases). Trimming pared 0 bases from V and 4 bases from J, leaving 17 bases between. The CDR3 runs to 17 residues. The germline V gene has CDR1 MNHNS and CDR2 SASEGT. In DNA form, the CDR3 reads TGTGCCAGCAGTGAAGCGCGCGGATGGAGGGCCGCAGATACGCAGTATTTT. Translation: CASSEARGWRAADTQYF.

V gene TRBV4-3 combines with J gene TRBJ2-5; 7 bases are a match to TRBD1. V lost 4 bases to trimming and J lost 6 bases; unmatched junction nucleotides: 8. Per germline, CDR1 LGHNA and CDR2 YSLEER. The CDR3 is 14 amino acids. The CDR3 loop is CASSPHGRGKTQYF. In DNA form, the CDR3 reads TGCGCCAGCAGCCCCCACGGCAGGGGGAAGACCCAGTACTTC.

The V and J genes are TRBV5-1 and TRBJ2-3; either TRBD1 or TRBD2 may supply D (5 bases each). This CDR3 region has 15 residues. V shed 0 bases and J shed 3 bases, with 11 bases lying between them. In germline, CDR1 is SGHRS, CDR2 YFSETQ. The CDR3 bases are TGCGCCAGCAGCTTGGTGGGGGAACGGACAGATACGCAGTATTTT. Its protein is CASSLVGERTDTQYF.

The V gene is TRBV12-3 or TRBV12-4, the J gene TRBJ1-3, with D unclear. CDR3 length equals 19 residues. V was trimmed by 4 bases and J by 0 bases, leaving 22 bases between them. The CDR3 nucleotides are TGTGCCAGCAGTTCCTCGGTGACCCGACGGTTTAGCTCTGGAAACACCATATATTTT. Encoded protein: CASSSSVTRRFSSGNTIYF.

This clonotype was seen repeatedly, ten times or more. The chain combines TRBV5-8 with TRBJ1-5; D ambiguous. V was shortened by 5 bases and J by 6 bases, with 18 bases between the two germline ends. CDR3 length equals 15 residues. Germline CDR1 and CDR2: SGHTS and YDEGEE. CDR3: CASSSIKRLSQPQHF. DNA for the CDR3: TGTGCCAGCAGTTCGATCAAGAGGCTCTCTCAGCCCCAGCATTTT.

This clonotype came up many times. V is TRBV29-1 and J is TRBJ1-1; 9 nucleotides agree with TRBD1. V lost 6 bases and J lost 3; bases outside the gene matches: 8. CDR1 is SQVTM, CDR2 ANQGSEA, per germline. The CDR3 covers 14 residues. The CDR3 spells CSVADRGGDTEAFF. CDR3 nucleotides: TGCAGCGTAGCTGACAGGGGGGGCGACACTGAAGCTTTCTTT.